This T cell receptor beta chain was sequenced for a study of blood T cell repertoires in COVID-19. Produced via immunoSEQ multiplex PCR; TCRdb's table is partial and in-frame only. In the table there are a few hundred thousand clones, around 85% of which are singletons. CDR3 length: 12 residues. Per germline, CDR1 LNHDA and CDR2 SQIVND (reference sequence). The V end was cut by 5 bases, the J end by 8 bases, with 12 bases between. The sequence came from a man aged 55 to 70 with acute or convalescent COVID-19. The sequencing sample was made of peripheral blood. The chain has TRBV19 and TRBJ1-2; D possibly corresponds to TRBD1 (5 bases). The CDR3 DNA follows: TGTGCCAGTAGTTTTATCCAGGGAGGCTACACCTTC. It is translated as CASSFIQGGYTF. Using reference TRBV19 and TRBJ1-2 for the parts outside the CDR3, the full variable domain is DGGITQSPKYLFRKEGQNVTLSCEQNLNHDAMYWYRQDPGQGLRLIYYSQIVNDFQKGDIAEGYSVSREKKESFPLTVTSAQKNPTAFYLCASSFIQGGYTFGSGTRLTVV.